Included here is one T cell receptor beta chain sequence, with context. The CDR3 runs 13 residues. Germline loops: CDR1 LGHDT, CDR2 YNNKEL (reference sequence). This entry is derived from a study of CXCR3-negative and CXCR3-positive naive CD8 T cells. Through 5' RACE with UMI labels, the TRB cDNA libraries were prepared. Each CDR3 protein gets one entry in TCRdb, which reprocessed the 5' RACE reads and gives no DNA. The sample data list approximately 41,000 distinct CDR3 sequences. Sequencing was performed on memory CD8+ T cells from blood. The source of this sequence is a human donor in good health. Some clones in this sample may be carry-over from other donors' samples. This sequence joins TRBV3-1 and TRBJ2-7. The CDR3 loop is CASSQDRDYEQYF.